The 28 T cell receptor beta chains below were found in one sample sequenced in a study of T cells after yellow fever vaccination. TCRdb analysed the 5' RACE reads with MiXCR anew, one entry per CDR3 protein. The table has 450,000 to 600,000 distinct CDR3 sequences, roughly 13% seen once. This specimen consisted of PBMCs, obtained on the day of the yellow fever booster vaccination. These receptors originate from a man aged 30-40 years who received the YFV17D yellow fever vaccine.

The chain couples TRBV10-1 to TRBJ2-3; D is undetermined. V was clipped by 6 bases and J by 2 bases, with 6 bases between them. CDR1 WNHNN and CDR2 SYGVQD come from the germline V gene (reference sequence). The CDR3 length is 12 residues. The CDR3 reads CASRGNTDTQYF. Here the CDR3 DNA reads TGCGCCAGCAGGGGAAACACAGATACGCAGTATTTT.

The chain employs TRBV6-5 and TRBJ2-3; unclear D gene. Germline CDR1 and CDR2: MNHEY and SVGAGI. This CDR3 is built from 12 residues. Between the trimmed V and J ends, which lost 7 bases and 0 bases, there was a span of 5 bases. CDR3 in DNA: TGTGCCAGCACTGACAGCACAGATACGCAGTATTTT. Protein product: CASTDSTDTQYF.

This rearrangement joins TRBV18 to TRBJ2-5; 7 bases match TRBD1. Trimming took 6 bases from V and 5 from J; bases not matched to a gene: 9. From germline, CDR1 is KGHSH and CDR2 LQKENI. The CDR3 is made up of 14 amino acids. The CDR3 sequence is CASSVNRGRETQYF. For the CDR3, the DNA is TGTGCCAGCTCGGTCAACAGGGGTCGGGAGACCCAGTACTTC.

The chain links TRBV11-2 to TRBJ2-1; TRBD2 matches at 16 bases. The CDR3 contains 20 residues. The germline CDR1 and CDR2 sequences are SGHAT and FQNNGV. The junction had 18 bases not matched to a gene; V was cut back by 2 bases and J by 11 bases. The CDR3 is CASSLRPPGLAGGGQSKQFF. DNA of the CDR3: TGTGCCAGCAGCTTAAGGCCCCCGGGACTAGCGGGGGGGGGCCAATCTAAGCAGTTCTTC.

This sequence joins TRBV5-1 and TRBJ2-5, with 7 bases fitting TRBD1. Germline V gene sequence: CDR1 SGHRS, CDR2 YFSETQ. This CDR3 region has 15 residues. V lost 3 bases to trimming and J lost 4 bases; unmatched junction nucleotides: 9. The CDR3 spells CASSSSNRGAETQYF. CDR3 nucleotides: TGCGCCAGCAGCTCTTCTAACAGGGGTGCAGAGACCCAGTACTTC.

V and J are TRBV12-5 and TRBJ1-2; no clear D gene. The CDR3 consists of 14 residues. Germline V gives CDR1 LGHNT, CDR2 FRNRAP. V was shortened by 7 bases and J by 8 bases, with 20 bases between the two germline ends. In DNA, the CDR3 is TGTGCTAGTGCGAGGGAGAGTTCTACCGGGGGCTACACCTTC. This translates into CASARESSTGGYTF.

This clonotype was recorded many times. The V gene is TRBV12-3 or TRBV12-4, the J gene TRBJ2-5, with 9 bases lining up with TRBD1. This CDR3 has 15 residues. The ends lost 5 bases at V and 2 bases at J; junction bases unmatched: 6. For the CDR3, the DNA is TGTGCCAGCAGTCTCGGGACAGGGCGGCAAGAGACCCAGTACTTC. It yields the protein CASSLGTGRQETQYF.

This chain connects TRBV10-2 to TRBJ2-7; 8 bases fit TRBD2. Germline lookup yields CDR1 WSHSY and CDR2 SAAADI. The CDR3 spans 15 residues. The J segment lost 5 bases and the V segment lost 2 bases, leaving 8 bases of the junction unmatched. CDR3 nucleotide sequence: TGCGCCAGCAGTGAGGGAGGTAGCGGGATGAACGAGCAGTACTTC. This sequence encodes CASSEGGSGMNEQYF.

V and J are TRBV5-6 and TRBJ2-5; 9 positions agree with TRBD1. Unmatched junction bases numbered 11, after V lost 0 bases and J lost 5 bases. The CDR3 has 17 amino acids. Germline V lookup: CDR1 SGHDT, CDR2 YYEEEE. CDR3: CASSLGTGTGYWETQYF. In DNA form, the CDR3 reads TGTGCCAGCAGCTTGGGGACCGGGACAGGGTATTGGGAGACCCAGTACTTC.

CDR3 in amino acids: CASSLKTSAFF. DNA for the CDR3: TGTGCCAGCAGTTTAAAGACTTCAGCTTTCTTT. The rearrangement uses TRBV12-3 or TRBV12-4 and TRBJ1-1; no reliable D call. The CDR3 has 11 amino acids. V was trimmed by 2 bases and J by 10 bases, leaving 8 bases between them.

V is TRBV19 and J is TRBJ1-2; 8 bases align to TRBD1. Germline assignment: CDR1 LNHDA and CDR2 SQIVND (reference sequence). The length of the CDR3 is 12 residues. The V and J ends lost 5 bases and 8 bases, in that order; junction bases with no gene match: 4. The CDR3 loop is CASSVRQGGYTF. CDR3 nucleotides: TGTGCCAGTAGTGTTCGACAGGGGGGCTACACCTTC.

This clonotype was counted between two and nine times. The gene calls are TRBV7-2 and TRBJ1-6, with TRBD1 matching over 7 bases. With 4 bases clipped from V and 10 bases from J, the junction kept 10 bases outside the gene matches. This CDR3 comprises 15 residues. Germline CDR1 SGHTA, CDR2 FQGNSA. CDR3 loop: CASSSRQGGNSPLHF. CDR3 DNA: TGTGCCAGCAGCTCAAGACAGGGAGGTAACTCACCCCTCCACTTT.

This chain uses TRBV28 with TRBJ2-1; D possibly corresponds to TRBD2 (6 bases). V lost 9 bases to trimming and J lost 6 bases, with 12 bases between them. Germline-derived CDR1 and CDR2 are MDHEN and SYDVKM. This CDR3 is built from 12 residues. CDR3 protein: CASREIPNEQFF. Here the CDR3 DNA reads TGTGCCAGTCGGGAGATACCCAATGAGCAGTTCTTC.

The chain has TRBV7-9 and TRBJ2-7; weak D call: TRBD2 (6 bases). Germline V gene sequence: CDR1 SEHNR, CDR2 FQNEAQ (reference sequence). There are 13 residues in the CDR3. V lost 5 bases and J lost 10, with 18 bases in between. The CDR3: CASSPAGGPEQYF. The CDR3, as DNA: TGTGCCAGCAGCCCAGCCGGAGGGCCGGAACAGTACTTC.

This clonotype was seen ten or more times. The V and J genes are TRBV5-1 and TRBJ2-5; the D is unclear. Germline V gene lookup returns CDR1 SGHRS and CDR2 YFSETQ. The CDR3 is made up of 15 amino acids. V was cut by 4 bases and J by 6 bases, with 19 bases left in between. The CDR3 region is CASSPRSETWQTQYF. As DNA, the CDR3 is TGCGCCAGCAGCCCCCGATCGGAGACGTGGCAGACCCAGTACTTC.

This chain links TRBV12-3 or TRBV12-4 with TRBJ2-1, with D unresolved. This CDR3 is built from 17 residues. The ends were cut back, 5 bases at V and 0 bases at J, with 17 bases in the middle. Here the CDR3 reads CASSTSLTSSSYNEQFF. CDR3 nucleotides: TGTGCCAGCAGTACCAGCCTGACATCCAGCTCCTACAATGAGCAGTTCTTC.

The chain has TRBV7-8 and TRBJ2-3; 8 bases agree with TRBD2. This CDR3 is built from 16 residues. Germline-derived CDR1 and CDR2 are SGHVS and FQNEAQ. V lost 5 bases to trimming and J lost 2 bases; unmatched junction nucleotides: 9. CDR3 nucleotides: TGTGCCAGCAGCCGCGTGCTAGCGGGTAACACAGATACGCAGTATTTT. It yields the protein CASSRVLAGNTDTQYF.

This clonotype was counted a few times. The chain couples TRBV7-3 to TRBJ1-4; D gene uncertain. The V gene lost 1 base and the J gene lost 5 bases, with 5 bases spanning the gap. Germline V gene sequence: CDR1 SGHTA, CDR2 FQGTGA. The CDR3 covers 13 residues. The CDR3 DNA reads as TGTGCCAGCAGCTTAAACTTAAATGAAAAACTGTTTTTT. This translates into CASSLNLNEKLFF.

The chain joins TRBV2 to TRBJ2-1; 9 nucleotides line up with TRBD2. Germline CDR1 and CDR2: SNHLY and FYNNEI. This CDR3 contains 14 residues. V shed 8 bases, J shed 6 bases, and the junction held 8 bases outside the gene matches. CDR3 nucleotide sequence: TGTGCCAGCCGAGTTTCGACTAGCGGCAATGAGCAGTTCTTC. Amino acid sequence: CASRVSTSGNEQFF.

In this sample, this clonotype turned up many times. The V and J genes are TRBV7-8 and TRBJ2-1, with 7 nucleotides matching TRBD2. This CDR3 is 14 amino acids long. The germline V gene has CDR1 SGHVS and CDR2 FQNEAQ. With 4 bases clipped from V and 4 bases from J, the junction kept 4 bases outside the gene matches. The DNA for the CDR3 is TGTGCCAGCAGCTCGGGACTAACTTACAATGAGCAGTTCTTC. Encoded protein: CASSSGLTYNEQFF. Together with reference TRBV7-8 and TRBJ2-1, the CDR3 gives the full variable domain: GAGVSQSPRYKVAKRGQDVALRCDPISGHVSLFWYQQALGQGPEFLTYFQNEAQLDKSGLPSDRFFAERPEGSVSTLKIQRTQQEDSAVYLCASSSGLTYNEQFFGPGTRLTVL.

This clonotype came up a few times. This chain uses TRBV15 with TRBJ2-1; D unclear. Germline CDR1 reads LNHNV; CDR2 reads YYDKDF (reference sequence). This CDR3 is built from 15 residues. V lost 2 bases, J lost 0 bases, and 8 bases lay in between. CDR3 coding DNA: TGTGCCACCAGCAGAAAGATGGACTCCTACAATGAGCAGTTCTTC. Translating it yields CATSRKMDSYNEQFF.

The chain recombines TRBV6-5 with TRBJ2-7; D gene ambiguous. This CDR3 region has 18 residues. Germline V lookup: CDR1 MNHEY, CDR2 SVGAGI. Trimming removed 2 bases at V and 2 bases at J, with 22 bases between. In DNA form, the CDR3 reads TGTGCCAGCAGTTACCAGTTTTTGCGGACCGGCCGAGCCTACGAGCAGTACTTC. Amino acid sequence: CASSYQFLRTGRAYEQYF.

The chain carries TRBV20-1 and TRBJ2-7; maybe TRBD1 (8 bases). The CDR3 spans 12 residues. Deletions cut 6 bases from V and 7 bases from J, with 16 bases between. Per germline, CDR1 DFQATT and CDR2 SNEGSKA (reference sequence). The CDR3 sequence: CSARGTGREQYF. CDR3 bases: TGCAGTGCGCGGGGGACAGGAAGAGAGCAGTACTTC.

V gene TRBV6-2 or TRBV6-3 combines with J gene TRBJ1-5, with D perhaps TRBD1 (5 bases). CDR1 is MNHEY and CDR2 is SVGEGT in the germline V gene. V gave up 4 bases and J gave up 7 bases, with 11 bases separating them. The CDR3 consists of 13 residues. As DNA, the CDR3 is TGTGCCAGCAGTTCAGGGATCGGACAGCCCCAGCATTTT. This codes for CASSSGIGQPQHF.

CDR3 DNA: TGTGCCAGCAGCGCCTCGTACTGGGTGGGGGCTGAAGCTTTCTTT. It specifies CASSASYWVGAEAFF. This chain joins TRBV9 and TRBJ1-1, with D tentatively TRBD1 (5 bases). The V gene's germline CDR1 is SGDLS and CDR2 YYNGEE. The CDR3 contains 15 residues. Trimming took off 3 bases at V and 6 bases at J, with 18 bases between the two ends.

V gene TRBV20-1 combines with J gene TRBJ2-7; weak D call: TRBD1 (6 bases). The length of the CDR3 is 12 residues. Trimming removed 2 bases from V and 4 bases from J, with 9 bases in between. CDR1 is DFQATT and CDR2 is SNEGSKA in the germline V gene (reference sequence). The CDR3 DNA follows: TGCAGTGCTAGACCGGACAGATACGAGCAGTACTTC. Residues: CSARPDRYEQYF.

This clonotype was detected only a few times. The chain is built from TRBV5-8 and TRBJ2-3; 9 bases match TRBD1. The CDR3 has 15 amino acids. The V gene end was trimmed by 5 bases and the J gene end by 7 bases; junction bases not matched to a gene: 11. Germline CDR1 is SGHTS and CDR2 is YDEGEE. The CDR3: CASSTGQGERHTQYF. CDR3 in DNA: TGTGCCAGCAGTACGGGACAGGGAGAACGCCATACGCAGTATTTT.

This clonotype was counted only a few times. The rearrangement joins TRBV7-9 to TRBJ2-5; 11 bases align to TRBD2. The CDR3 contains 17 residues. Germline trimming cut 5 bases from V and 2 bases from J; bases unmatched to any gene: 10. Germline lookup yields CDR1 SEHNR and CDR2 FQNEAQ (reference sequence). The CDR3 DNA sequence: TGTGCCAGCAGCCTTACTAGCGGGAGACTTCTTCAAGAGACCCAGTACTTC. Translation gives CASSLTSGRLLQETQYF.